A single sample is the source of the 26 T cell receptor beta chains below, sequenced in a study of cytomegalovirus exposure and HLA in healthy donors. PCR involved 60 Vbeta and 13 Jbeta primers. Measured with immunoSEQ multiplex PCR; TCRdb has only the in-frame clones, and not every one. The data contain around 87,000 clones, 65% to 80% of them singletons. Sequenced input: PBMCs. The receptors come from a man aged 35 to 55 in good health and CMV-seronegative.

This clone has just a few counts. V usage is TRBV7-6 and J usage is TRBJ2-7, with D possibly being TRBD1 (6 bases). The CDR3 covers 14 residues. In germline, CDR1 is SGHVS, CDR2 FNYEAQ. V was clipped by 1 base and J by 4 bases, with 11 bases between them. The CDR3 region has the DNA TGTGCCAGCAGCTTAGATCCAGGGGCGTACGAGCAGTACTTC. Amino acids: CASSLDPGAYEQYF.

The chain carries TRBV4-1 and TRBJ2-6, with D perhaps TRBD1 (5 bases). Germline CDR1 MGHRA, CDR2 YSYEKL. The CDR3 covers 15 residues. V was pared by 5 bases and J by 0 bases, with 8 bases between. CDR3 sequence: CASSKQDSGANVLTF. The CDR3 DNA reads as TGCGCCAGCAGCAAACAGGACTCTGGGGCCAACGTCCTGACTTTC.

This sequence joins TRBV4-1 and TRBJ1-2, with 10 bases that match TRBD1. The germline gives CDR1 MGHRA, CDR2 YSYEKL. The CDR3 is made up of 16 amino acids. Losses at the gene ends were 0 bases for V and 6 bases for J; bases not matched to a gene: 7. CDR3 coding DNA: TGCGCCAGCAGCCAAGATCCGGGACAGGGGACGCATGGCTACACCTTC. Translated: CASSQDPGQGTHGYTF.

By share of the sample, this clone is medium-sized. The chain uses TRBV20-1 and TRBJ1-2, with no clear D. Germline lookup yields CDR1 DFQATT and CDR2 SNEGSKA (reference sequence). CDR3 length equals 10 residues. Trimming took off 3 bases at V and 5 bases at J, with 4 bases between the two ends. The CDR3, as DNA: TGCAGTGCTAGTTTATATGGCTACACCTTC. Translated, it gives CSASLYGYTF.

V and J are TRBV7-3 and TRBJ2-3; 8 nucleotides agree with TRBD2. Germline values: CDR1 SGHTA, CDR2 FQGTGA. The V gene end was trimmed by 4 bases and the J gene end by 0 bases; junction bases not matched to a gene: 9. This CDR3 spans 17 amino acids. CDR3 DNA: TGTGCCAGCAGCTCCCAGAGCGGGGGAGCTAGCACAGATACGCAGTATTTT. Encoded protein: CASSSQSGGASTDTQYF.

V gene TRBV19 combines with J gene TRBJ1-2; a weak D match, TRBD1 (6 bases). Trimming took off 2 bases at V and 3 bases at J, with 7 bases between the two ends. Germline-derived CDR1 and CDR2 are LNHDA and SQIVND (reference sequence). CDR3 size: 13 residues. CDR3 bases: TGTGCCAGTAGTATACGGACAGACTATGGCTACACCTTC. Amino acid sequence: CASSIRTDYGYTF.

This chain links TRBV7-7 with TRBJ2-3; 7 positions match TRBD1. The CDR3 sequence is 14 residues long. Germline loops: CDR1 SSHAT, CDR2 FNYEAQ (reference sequence). J lost 0 bases, V lost 4 bases, and 1 base had no gene match. The CDR3 here is CASSSGQSTDTQYF. CDR3 DNA sequence: TGTGCCAGCAGCTCGGGACAGAGCACAGATACGCAGTATTTT.

J is TRBJ2-1 and V is TRBV2, with D hard to call. Germline CDR1 reads SNHLY; CDR2 reads FYNNEI. V lost 3 bases and J lost 3, with 12 bases in between. There are 15 residues in the CDR3. The CDR3 reads CASSEVLVGYNEQFF. The CDR3 bases are TGTGCCAGCAGTGAGGTTCTAGTTGGCTACAATGAGCAGTTCTTC. Filled out from reference TRBV2 and TRBJ2-1, the complete variable domain reads EPEVTQTPSHQVTQMGQEVILRCVPISNHLYFYWYRQILGQKVEFLVSFYNNEISEKSEIFDDQFSVERPDGSNFTLKIRSTKLEDSAMYFCASSEVLVGYNEQFFGPGTRLTVL.

A few counts support this clone. This rearrangement joins TRBV5-4 to TRBJ2-6; possible D gene TRBD2, 5 bases. V shed 3 bases and J shed 2 bases, with 12 bases lying between them. The CDR3 is 16 residues long. Looked up from germline, CDR1 is SGHNT and CDR2 is YYREEE (reference sequence). Here the CDR3 DNA reads TGTGCCAGCAGCTGGAGTACTAGAACTGGGGCCAACGTCCTGACTTTC. As protein: CASSWSTRTGANVLTF.

J is TRBJ1-2 and V is TRBV28; tentative D call: TRBD1 (5 bases). Deletions cut 11 bases from V and 8 bases from J, with 18 bases between. The CDR3 totals 12 residues. Germline CDR1 and CDR2: MDHEN and SYDVKM. CDR3 loop: CAATGTLRGYTF. The CDR3 DNA reads as TGTGCCGCTACAGGTACCCTTCGGGGCTACACCTTC.

The chain joins TRBV5-1 to TRBJ2-5; 10 bases line up with TRBD2. The J call may be in error: the DNA end matches TRBJ2-7 better. Germline CDR1 is SGHRS and CDR2 is YFSETQ. The CDR3 spans 14 residues. The CDR3, as DNA: TGCGCCAGCAGCCTAGCGGGGGCCTTCTACGAGCAGTACTTC. This encodes CASSLAGAFYEQYF.

The rearrangement joins TRBV27 to TRBJ1-2; no clear D gene. Trimming cost V 3 bases and J 6 bases, with 11 bases left between them. Per the germline V gene, CDR1 is MNHEY and CDR2 is SMNVEV (reference sequence). There are 13 residues in the CDR3. In nucleotides, the CDR3 is TGTGCCAGCAGTTTTGAGGGAAGGGATGGCTACACCTTC. Encoded protein: CASSFEGRDGYTF.

This chain uses TRBV9 with TRBJ1-1; TRBD1 matches at 7 bases. V was clipped by 4 bases and J by 4 bases; unmatched bases: 4. The V gene's germline CDR1 is SGDLS and CDR2 YYNGEE. The CDR3 totals 13 residues. The CDR3 protein is CASSIRQGTEAFF. CDR3 bases: TGTGCCAGCAGCATCCGACAGGGCACTGAAGCTTTCTTT.

The chain combines TRBV4-3 with TRBJ2-3; TRBD1 might be the D (5 bases). With 1 base removed from V and 0 bases from J, the gap between germline ends came to 8 bases. CDR1 and CDR2 from the germline V gene are LGHNA and YSLEER. This CDR3 has 15 residues. The CDR3 region has the DNA TGCGCCAGCAGCCAAGTTGACAGTAGCACAGATACGCAGTATTTT. Translating gives CASSQVDSSTDTQYF.

The chain's CDR3 is CASSRTDTGELFF. CDR3 sequence (DNA): TGTGCCAGCAGCCGGACAGACACCGGGGAGCTGTTTTTT. The chain links TRBV9 to TRBJ2-2, with D possibly TRBD1 on 6 matching bases. The CDR3 is made up of 13 amino acids. Germline-derived CDR1 and CDR2 are SGDLS and YYNGEE. Trimming took off 4 bases at V and 3 bases at J, with 7 bases between the two ends.

The V and J genes are TRBV27 and TRBJ1-6; TRBD1 matches 8 bases. V lost 9 bases and J lost 0; bases outside the gene matches: 1. Germline CDR1 and CDR2: MNHEY and SMNVEV (reference sequence). The CDR3 length is 14 residues. The CDR3 coding sequence is TGTGCCAGTACAGGGGGCTCCTATAATTCACCCCTCCACTTT. It encodes CASTGGSYNSPLHF.

This clone was recorded once. The rearrangement uses TRBV28 and TRBJ2-7; 8 nucleotides agree with TRBD2. With 6 bases clipped from V and 4 bases from J, the junction kept 11 bases outside the gene matches. The CDR3 is 15 residues long. CDR1 and CDR2 (germline): MDHEN, SYDVKM. The CDR3 DNA sequence: TGTGCCAGCAGCCCAGCAACGGGGGGGACTTACGAGCAGTACTTC. Translated: CASSPATGGTYEQYF.

This clone was seen just once. The chain couples TRBV5-4 to TRBJ2-7; the D gene is possibly TRBD1 (6 bases). V shed 5 bases and J shed 1 base, with 13 bases lying between them. This CDR3 is built from 14 residues. Germline CDR1 and CDR2: SGHNT and YYREEE (reference sequence). In DNA, the CDR3 is TGTGCCAGCAGTTTACAGGGTATATCCTACGAGCAGTACTTC. Its protein product is CASSLQGISYEQYF.

The chain has TRBV27 and TRBJ1-1; D unresolved. The length of the CDR3 is 12 residues. CDR1 and CDR2 from the germline V gene are MNHEY and SMNVEV (reference sequence). V was clipped by 2 bases and J by 3 bases, with 4 bases between them. The CDR3 region is CASSLQDTEAFF. CDR3 in DNA: TGTGCCAGCAGTTTACAGGACACTGAAGCTTTCTTT.

The gene calls are TRBV5-4 and TRBJ1-1; 9 bases are shared with TRBD1. The trim removed 5 bases at V and 4 bases at J, leaving 9 bases unmatched. CDR3 length: 15 amino acids. Germline-derived CDR1 and CDR2 are SGHNT and YYREEE (reference sequence). The CDR3 nucleotides read TGTGCCAGCAGTCACGGTTTGACAGGGGGCACTGAAGCTTTCTTT. Residues: CASSHGLTGGTEAFF.

In its sample, this clone was seen a few times. The CDR3 region has the DNA TGTGCCAGCAGCCCAGGGGGACAGGGGGCGAAAAAGACCCAGTACTTC. Translated: CASSPGGQGAKKTQYF. This chain links TRBV5-6 with TRBJ2-5; TRBD1 matches 12 bases. This CDR3 comprises 16 residues. V lost 4 bases to trimming and J lost 6 bases; unmatched junction nucleotides: 10. Germline lookup yields CDR1 SGHDT and CDR2 YYEEEE.

The V call is TRBV11-3, the J call TRBJ2-5; no definite D call. Germline CDR1 and CDR2: SGHNT and YENEEA. Trimming shortened V by 5 bases and J by 5 bases, and 9 bases separated the two germline ends. The CDR3 sequence is 12 residues long. This CDR3 reads CASSSRLETQYF. The CDR3 nucleotides read TGTGCCAGCAGCAGCAGGTTGGAGACCCAGTACTTC.

This rearrangement joins TRBV5-4 to TRBJ1-4; TRBD1 is a possible D gene (6 bases). This CDR3 has 15 residues. The ends were cut back, 4 bases at V and 7 bases at J, with 17 bases in the middle. The V gene's germline CDR1 is SGHNT and CDR2 YYREEE (reference sequence). The chain's CDR3 is CASSPSGGGSEKLFF. CDR3 in DNA: TGTGCCAGCAGCCCATCCGGGGGCGGGAGTGAAAAACTGTTTTTT.

The rearrangement uses TRBV5-1 and TRBJ1-3, with D tentatively TRBD1 (5 bases). Germline V gene data show CDR1 as SGHRS and CDR2 as YFSETQ. There are 18 residues in the CDR3. The ends were cut back, 4 bases at V and 4 bases at J, with 24 bases in the middle. CDR3 loop: CASSPRGTISTHGNTIYF. CDR3 nucleotide sequence: TGCGCCAGCAGCCCCCGGGGGACTATTTCTACTCACGGAAACACCATATATTTT.

V usage is TRBV7-8 and J usage is TRBJ2-3, with TRBD2 matching over 12 bases. The CDR3 has 17 residues. Germline loops: CDR1 SGHVS, CDR2 FQNEAQ. V lost 5 bases to trimming and J lost 4 bases; unmatched junction nucleotides: 10. As DNA, the CDR3 is TGTGCCAGCAGCCCTTCCCTAGCGGGGGGGCCGGCAGATACGCAGTATTTT. This encodes CASSPSLAGGPADTQYF.

The rearrangement uses TRBV29-1 and TRBJ1-4; 7 nucleotides match TRBD1. V shed 3 bases and J 7 bases; nucleotides not matched to a gene: 8. Germline V lookup: CDR1 SQVTM, CDR2 ANQGSEA. The CDR3 contains 14 residues. CDR3 protein: CSVDLGGVGEKLFF. CDR3 DNA: TGCAGCGTTGATCTAGGGGGCGTCGGTGAAAAACTGTTTTTT.